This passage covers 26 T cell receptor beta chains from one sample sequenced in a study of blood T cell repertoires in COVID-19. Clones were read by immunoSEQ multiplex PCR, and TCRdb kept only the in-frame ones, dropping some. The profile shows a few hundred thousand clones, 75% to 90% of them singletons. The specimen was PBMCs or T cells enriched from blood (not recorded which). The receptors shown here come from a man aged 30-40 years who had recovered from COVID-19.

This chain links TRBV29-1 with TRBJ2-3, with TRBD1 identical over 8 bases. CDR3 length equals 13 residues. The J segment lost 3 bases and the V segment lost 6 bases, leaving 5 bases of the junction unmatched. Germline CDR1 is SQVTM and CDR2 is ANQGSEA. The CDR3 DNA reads TGCAGCGTCCCGACAGGGGTAACAGATACGCAGTATTTT. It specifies CSVPTGVTDTQYF.

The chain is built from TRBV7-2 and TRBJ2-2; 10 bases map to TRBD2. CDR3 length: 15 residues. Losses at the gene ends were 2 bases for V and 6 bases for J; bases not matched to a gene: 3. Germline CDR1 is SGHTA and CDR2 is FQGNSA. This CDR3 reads CASSLSLAGAGELFF. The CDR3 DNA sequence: TGTGCCAGCAGCTTATCCCTAGCGGGAGCCGGGGAGCTGTTTTTT.

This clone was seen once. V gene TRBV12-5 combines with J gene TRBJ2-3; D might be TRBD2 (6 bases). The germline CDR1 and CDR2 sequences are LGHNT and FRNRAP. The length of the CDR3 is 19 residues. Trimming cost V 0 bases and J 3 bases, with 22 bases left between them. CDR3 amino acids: CASGLVLNPDGGATDTQYF. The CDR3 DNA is TGTGCTAGTGGTTTGGTGCTTAACCCTGACGGGGGAGCAACAGATACGCAGTATTTT.

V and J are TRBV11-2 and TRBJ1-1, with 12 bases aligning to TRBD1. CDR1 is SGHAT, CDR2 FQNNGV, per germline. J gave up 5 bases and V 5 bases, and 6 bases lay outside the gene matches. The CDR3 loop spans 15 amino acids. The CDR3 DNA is TGTGCCAGCAGCCCCCGGGACAGGGGGCCTACTGAAGCTTTCTTT. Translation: CASSPRDRGPTEAFF.

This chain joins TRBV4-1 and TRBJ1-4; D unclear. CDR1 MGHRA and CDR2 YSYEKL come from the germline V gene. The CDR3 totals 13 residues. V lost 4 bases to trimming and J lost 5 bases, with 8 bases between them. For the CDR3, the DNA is TGCGCCAGCAGCCGCACAGTAAATGAAAAACTGTTTTTT. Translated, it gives CASSRTVNEKLFF.

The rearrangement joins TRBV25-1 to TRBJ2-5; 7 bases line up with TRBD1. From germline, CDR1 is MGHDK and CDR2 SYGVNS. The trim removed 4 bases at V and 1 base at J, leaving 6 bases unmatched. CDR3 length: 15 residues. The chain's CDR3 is CASSAKGAPQETQYF. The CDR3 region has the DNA TGTGCCAGCAGTGCTAAGGGGGCGCCCCAAGAGACCCAGTACTTC. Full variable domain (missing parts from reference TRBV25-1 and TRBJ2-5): EADIYQTPRYLVIGTGKKITLECSQTMGHDKMYWYQQDPGMELHLIHYSYGVNSTEKGDLSSESTVSRIRTEHFPLTLESARPSHTSQYLCASSAKGAPQETQYFGPGTRLLVL.

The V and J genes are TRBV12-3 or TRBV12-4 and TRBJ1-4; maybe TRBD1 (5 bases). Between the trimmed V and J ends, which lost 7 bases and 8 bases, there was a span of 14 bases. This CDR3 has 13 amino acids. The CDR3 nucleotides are TGTGCCAGCACTTCCTCAGGGAGGGAAAAACTGTTTTTT. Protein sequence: CASTSSGREKLFF.

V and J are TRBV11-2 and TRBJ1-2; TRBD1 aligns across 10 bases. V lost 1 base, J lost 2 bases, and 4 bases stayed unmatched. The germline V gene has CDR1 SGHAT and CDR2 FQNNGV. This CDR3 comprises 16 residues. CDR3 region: CASSLGWTGGNYGYTF. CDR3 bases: TGTGCCAGCAGCTTAGGGTGGACAGGGGGGAACTATGGCTACACCTTC.

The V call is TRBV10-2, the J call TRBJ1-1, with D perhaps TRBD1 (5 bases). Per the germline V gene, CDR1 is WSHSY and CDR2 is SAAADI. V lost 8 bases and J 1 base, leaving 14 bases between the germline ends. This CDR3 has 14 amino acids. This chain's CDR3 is CASGENGGNTEAFF. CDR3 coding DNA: TGCGCCAGCGGGGAGAACGGGGGGAACACTGAAGCTTTCTTT.

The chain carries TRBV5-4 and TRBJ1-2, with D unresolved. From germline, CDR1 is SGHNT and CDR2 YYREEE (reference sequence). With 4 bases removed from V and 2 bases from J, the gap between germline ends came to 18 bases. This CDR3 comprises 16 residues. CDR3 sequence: CASSVPNWRVNYGYTF. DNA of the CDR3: TGTGCCAGCAGCGTGCCCAACTGGAGGGTAAACTATGGCTACACCTTC.

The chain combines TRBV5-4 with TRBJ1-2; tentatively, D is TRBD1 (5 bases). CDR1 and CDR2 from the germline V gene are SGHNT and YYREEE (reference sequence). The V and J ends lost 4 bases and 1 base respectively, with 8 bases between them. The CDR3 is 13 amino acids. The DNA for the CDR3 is TGTGCCAGCAGCCCCAGGGTTAACTATGGCTACACCTTC. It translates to CASSPRVNYGYTF.

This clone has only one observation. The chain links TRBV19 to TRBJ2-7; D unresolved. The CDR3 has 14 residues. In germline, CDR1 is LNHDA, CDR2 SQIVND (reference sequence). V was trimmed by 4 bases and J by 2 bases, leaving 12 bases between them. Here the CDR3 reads CASSTPTETYEQYF. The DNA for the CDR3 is TGTGCCAGTAGTACACCGACTGAAACCTACGAGCAGTACTTC.

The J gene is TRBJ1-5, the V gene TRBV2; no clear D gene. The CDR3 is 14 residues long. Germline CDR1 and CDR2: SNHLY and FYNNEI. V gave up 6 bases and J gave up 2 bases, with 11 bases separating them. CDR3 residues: CASSGPGGNQPQHF. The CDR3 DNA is TGTGCCAGCAGCGGACCCGGGGGCAATCAGCCCCAGCATTTT.

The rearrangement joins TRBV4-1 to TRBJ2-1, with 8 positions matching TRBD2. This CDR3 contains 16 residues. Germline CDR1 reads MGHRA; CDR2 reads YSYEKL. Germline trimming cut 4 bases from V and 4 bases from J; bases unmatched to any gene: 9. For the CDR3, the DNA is TGCGCCAGCAGCCCAAGTGGGCGGGAGGTTTACAATGAGCAGTTCTTC. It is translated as CASSPSGREVYNEQFF.

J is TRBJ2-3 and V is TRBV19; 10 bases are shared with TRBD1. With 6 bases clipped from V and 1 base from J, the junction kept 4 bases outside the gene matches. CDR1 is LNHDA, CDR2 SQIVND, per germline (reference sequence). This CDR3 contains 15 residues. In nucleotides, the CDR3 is TGTGCCAGTAGGGGACAGGGGACGGGCACAGATACGCAGTATTTT. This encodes CASRGQGTGTDTQYF. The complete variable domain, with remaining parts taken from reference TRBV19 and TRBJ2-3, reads DGGITQSPKYLFRKEGQNVTLSCEQNLNHDAMYWYRQDPGQGLRLIYYSQIVNDFQKGDIAEGYSVSREKKESFPLTVTSAQKNPTAFYLCASRGQGTGTDTQYFGPGTRLTVL.

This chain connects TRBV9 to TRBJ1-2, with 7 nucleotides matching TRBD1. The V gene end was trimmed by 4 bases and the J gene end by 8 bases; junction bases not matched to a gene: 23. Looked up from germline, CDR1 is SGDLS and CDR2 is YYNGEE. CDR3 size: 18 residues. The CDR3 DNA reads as TGTGCCAGCAGCTCTAACCCTACTGATGCACAGGGGCTAGGAGGCTACACCTTC. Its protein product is CASSSNPTDAQGLGGYTF.

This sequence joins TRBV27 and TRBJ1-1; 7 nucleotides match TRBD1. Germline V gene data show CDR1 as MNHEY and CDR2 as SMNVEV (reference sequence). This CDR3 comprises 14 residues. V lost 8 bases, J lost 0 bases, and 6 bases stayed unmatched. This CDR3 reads CASLPGGLNTEAFF. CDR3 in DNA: TGTGCCAGCCTGCCAGGGGGTTTGAACACTGAAGCTTTCTTT.

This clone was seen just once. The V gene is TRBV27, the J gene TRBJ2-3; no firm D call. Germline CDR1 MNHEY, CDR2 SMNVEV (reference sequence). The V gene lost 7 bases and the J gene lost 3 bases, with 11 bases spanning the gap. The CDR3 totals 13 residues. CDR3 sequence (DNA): TGTGCCAGCAAAGGTTCGGGTACAGATACGCAGTATTTT. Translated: CASKGSGTDTQYF.

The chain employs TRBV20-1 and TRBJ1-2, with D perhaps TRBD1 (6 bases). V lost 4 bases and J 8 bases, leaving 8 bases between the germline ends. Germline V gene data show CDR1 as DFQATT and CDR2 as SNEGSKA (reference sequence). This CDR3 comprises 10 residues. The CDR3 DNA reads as TGCAGTGCTACCAGGGGCGGCTACACCTTC. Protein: CSATRGGYTF.

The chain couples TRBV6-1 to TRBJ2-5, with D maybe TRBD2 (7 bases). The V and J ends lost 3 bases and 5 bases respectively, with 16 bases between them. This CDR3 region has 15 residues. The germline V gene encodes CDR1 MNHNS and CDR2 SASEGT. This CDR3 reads CASSDRRGGSETQYF. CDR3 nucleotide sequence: TGTGCCAGCAGTGATCGGAGGGGGGGATCGGAGACCCAGTACTTC.

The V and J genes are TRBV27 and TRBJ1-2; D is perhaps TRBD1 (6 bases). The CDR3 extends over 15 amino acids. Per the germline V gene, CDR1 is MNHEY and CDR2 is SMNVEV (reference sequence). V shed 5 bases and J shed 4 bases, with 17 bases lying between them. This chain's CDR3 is CASSEGQPAIYGYTF. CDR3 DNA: TGTGCCAGCAGTGAAGGACAGCCAGCAATCTATGGCTACACCTTC.

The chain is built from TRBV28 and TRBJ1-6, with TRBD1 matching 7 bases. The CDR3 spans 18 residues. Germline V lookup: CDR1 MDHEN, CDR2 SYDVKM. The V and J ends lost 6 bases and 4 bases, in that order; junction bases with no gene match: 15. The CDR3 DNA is TGTGCCAGCAGCCCCTTCCAGGGACAGATGGGATATAATTCACCCCTCCACTTT. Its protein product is CASSPFQGQMGYNSPLHF.

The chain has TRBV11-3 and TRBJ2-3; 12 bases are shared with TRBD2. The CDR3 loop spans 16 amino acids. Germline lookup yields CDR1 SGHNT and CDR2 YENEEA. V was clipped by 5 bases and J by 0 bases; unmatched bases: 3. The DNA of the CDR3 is TGTGCCAGCAGCCCCGGACTAGCGGGGAGCACAGATACGCAGTATTTT. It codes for CASSPGLAGSTDTQYF.

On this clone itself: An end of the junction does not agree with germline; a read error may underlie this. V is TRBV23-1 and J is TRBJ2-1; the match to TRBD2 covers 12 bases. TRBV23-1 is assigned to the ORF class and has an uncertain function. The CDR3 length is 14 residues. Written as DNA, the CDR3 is TGCGCCAGCAGTCAATCCCCCCTAGCGGGGGGGGGTCTCTTC. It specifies CASSQSPLAGGGLF.

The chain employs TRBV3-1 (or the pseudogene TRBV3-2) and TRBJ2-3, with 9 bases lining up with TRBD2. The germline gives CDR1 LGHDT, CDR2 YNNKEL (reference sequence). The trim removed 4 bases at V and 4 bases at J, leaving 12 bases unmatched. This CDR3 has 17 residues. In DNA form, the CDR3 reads TGTGCCAGCAGCCCCCTCGTAGCGGGAGTTGGCGCAGATACGCAGTATTTT. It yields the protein CASSPLVAGVGADTQYF.

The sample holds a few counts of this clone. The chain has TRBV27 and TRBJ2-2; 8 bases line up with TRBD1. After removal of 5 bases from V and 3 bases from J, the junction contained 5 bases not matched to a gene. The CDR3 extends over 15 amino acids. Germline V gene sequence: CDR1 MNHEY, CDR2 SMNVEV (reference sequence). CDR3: CASSQRQGYTGELFF. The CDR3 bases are TGTGCCAGCAGTCAAAGACAGGGGTACACCGGGGAGCTGTTTTTT.